The clone carrying this T cell receptor (beta chain) was counted a single time. What it binds is unknown. Time point defined: newly diagnosed GD, antithyroid drugs for less than 3 months. Isolated PBMC RNA provided the starting material for the TCR library. This sample is part of a study of regulatory T cells in long-lasting Graves disease. This CDR3 is built from 13 residues. After removal of 4 bases from V and 5 bases from J, the junction contained 4 bases not matched to a gene. Study observations and caveats: Persistent patients had more shared public clonotypes (under 3,000) than new patients (about 920).

Combining iRepertoire HTBI primers with Arm-PCR of CDR3 regions, the authors built TCR beta libraries. TCRdb redid the calling of the multiplex PCR reads with MiXCR, one entry per CDR3 protein. This sample carries hundreds of thousands of distinct CDR3 sequences, 15% to 20% of them seen once, and the ten largest clones take around 19%. The same sample was also used in a study of T cells in Graves' hyperthyroidism and ophthalmopathy. That work states: First-round RT-PCR with HTBI primers amplified the TCR CDR3 region. Ophthalmopathy was separated from stable hyperthyroidism by a 13 V-J model.

J is TRBJ2-5 and V is TRBV12-3 or TRBV12-4; TRBD1 agrees at 7 bases. The starting material was peripheral blood mononuclear cells (PBMCs), obtained at new diagnosis, from a patient treated with antithyroid drugs. The sequence was collected from a woman aged 25 to 39 with Graves disease. The CDR3 reads CASSSRQGETQYF. The DNA of the CDR3 is TGTGCCAGCAGTTCTAGACAGGGCGAGACCCAGTACTTC.